The text below deals with one T cell receptor (beta chain). The sample is drawn from a study of control samples from healthy donors and cancer patients. CDR3 length: 15 amino acids. V shed 4 bases and J 4 bases; nucleotides not matched to a gene: 7. Germline V lookup: CDR1 SGHNT, CDR2 YYREEE (reference sequence). Libraries were prepared by immunoSEQ multiplex PCR; TCRdb keeps only in-frame clonotypes and omits some of them. The data show about 95,000 clones, 88% seen once. Sequencing was carried out using blood. The chain is built from TRBV5-4 and TRBJ2-3; 9 bases map to TRBD1. This clonotype was sampled from a woman in her seventies in good health. The DNA of the CDR3 is TGTGCCAGCAGCCCCGGGACAGGGACCCCAGATACGCAGTATTTT. Protein product: CASSPGTGTPDTQYF.